Listed below are T cell receptor beta chains from one sample, sequenced in a study of T-cell memory formation after mild COVID-19. TCRdb fed the 5' RACE reads into MiXCR, producing one record per CDR3 protein. The sample has more than 300,000 distinct CDR3 sequences, roughly 13% seen once; the top ten hold around a fifth. What was sequenced was PBMCs or a T cell subset sorted from them (not recorded which). The receptor set was obtained from a man aged 18 to 29 who had mild COVID-19 (a few samples of this study predate the infection). Cell type and time point are not known. CDR3s include the opening cysteine and the closing phenylalanine or tryptophan. A D gene is named only where the DNA matches it firmly. A row's size may be missing; if present it is once, few, many or a size class.

D	V	J	size	CDR3	DNA
NA	TRBV4-1	TRBJ2-6	many	CASRGDGYFSGANVLTF	TGCGCCAGCAGGGGGGACGGCTACTTCTCTGGGGCCAACGTCCTGACTTTC
TRBD1	TRBV7-2	TRBJ1-2	NA	CASSQRQGAAATIYGYTF	TGTGCCAGCAGCCAAAGACAGGGGGCAGCCGCTACTATCTATGGCTACACCTTC
TRBD1	TRBV4-1	TRBJ1-1	few	CASSPLGGPVLNTEAFF	TGCGCCAGCAGCCCCCTAGGGGGCCCGGTGCTGAACACTGAAGCTTTCTTT
NA	TRBV20-1	TRBJ2-7	NA	CSAPTGRYEQYF	TGCAGTGCCCCGACCGGAAGGTACGAGCAGTACTTC
NA	TRBV25-1	TRBJ2-6	NA	CASSESSGVPGANVLTF	TGTGCCAGCAGTGAATCGTCGGGGGTTCCTGGGGCCAACGTCCTGACTTTC
TRBD1	TRBV28	TRBJ2-2	NA	CASSFPFPRDSNTGELFF	TGTGCCAGCAGTTTTCCCTTTCCACGGGACAGCAACACCGGGGAGCTGTTTTTT
NA	TRBV7-2	TRBJ2-2	NA	CASSIVATNTGELFF	TGTGCCAGCAGCATTGTGGCCACGAACACCGGGGAGCTGTTTTTT
NA	TRBV7-6	TRBJ2-5	NA	CASSLAGYQETQYF	TGTGCCAGCAGCCTTGCGGGGTACCAAGAGACCCAGTACTTC
NA	TRBV11-2	TRBJ1-2	NA	CASSRGRRIDAGYTF	TGTGCCAGCAGCCGAGGACGGAGGATTGATGCGGGCTACACCTTC
NA	TRBV6-5	TRBJ2-2	NA	CASSSDLFGNTGELFF	TGTGCCAGCAGCTCCGACTTATTCGGGAACACCGGGGAGCTGTTTTTT
TRBD2	TRBV20-1	TRBJ2-1	NA	CSAPTSGGDLEQFF	TGCAGTGCCCCGACTAGCGGGGGGGATCTTGAGCAGTTCTTC
NA	TRBV12-3/TRBV12-4	TRBJ2-2	NA	CASSSRYSTGELFF	TGTGCCAGCAGTTCAAGGTACAGCACCGGGGAGCTGTTTTTT
NA	TRBV29-1	TRBJ2-4	NA	CSVEWDNKNIQYF	TGCAGCGTTGAGTGGGACAATAAAAACATTCAGTACTTC
TRBD1	TRBV10-3	TRBJ1-2	NA	CAISLTGGEGGYTF	TGTGCCATCAGCCTGACAGGGGGCGAGGGTGGCTACACCTTC
NA	TRBV3-1	TRBJ2-1	NA	CASSQVSEQFF	TGTGCCAGCAGCCAAGTGTCTGAGCAGTTCTTC
NA	TRBV20-1	TRBJ1-2	few	CSARDSLAGKSHGYTF	TGCAGTGCTAGAGACTCCCTGGCAGGGAAATCCCATGGCTACACCTTC
TRBD2	TRBV20-1	TRBJ2-7	few	CSARNQRGASYEQYF	TGCAGTGCTAGAAACCAGCGGGGGGCCTCCTACGAGCAGTACTTC
NA	TRBV29-1	TRBJ2-4	NA	CSASGKNIQYF	TGCAGCGCCTCTGGAAAAAACATTCAGTACTTC
TRBD1	TRBV24-1	TRBJ2-1	NA	CATSDFGQGDEQFF	TGTGCCACCAGTGATTTTGGGCAGGGGGATGAGCAGTTCTTC
NA	TRBV5-1	TRBJ1-3	NA	CASSLSDPSGNTIYF	TGCGCCAGCAGCCTATCGGACCCCTCTGGAAACACCATATATTTT
NA	TRBV7-3	TRBJ1-1	NA	CASSAGPNTEAFF	TGTGCCAGCAGCGCGGGGCCTAACACTGAAGCTTTCTTT
NA	TRBV5-1	TRBJ2-3	few	CASSLALRGEEDTQYF	TGCGCCAGCAGCTTGGCACTCAGGGGGGAAGAAGATACGCAGTATTTT
TRBD2	TRBV4-3	TRBJ2-6	few	CASSRSLAGGSGANVLTF	TGCGCCAGCAGCCGATCACTAGCGGGGGGGTCTGGGGCCAACGTCCTGACTTTC
NA	TRBV6-1	TRBJ1-2	NA	CASSSRMGSTNYGYTF	TGTGCCAGCAGTTCGAGAATGGGCAGCACTAACTATGGCTACACCTTC
NA	TRBV7-2	TRBJ2-3	NA	CASSLNGRTDTQYF	TGTGCCAGCAGCTTAAACGGGCGCACAGATACGCAGTATTTT
NA	TRBV27	TRBJ1-1	few	CASSLGSPAWATEAFF	TGTGCCAGCAGTTTGGGGAGTCCGGCCTGGGCCACTGAAGCTTTCTTT